The 18 T cell receptor beta chains below all came from one sample that was sequenced in a study of T cells in localized non-small cell lung cancer. TCRdb's copy holds only in-frame clones and misses some; the assay was immunoSEQ multiplex PCR. The data show 23,000 or so clones, more than 75% seen once. Specimen: peripheral blood, collected before any cancer treatment. Every receptor here comes from a male donor at least 60 years old with stage II squamous cell lung carcinoma.

The chain combines TRBV7-2 with TRBJ1-1; D remains ambiguous. From germline, CDR1 is SGHTA and CDR2 FQGNSA. The length of the CDR3 is 13 residues. Between the trimmed V and J ends, which lost 1 base and 7 bases, there was a span of 10 bases. CDR3: CASSLDGTDEAFF. CDR3 in DNA: TGTGCCAGCAGCTTAGACGGCACAGATGAAGCTTTCTTT.

The chain carries TRBV19 and TRBJ2-3; the D gene is possibly TRBD2 (7 bases). The CDR3 totals 15 residues. Trimming removed 4 bases at V and 2 bases at J, with 13 bases between. The germline V gene encodes CDR1 LNHDA and CDR2 SQIVND (reference sequence). The CDR3 coding sequence is TGTGCCAGTAGTAATGGGCGGGGGCCCACAGATACGCAGTATTTT. It codes for CASSNGRGPTDTQYF.

The chain couples TRBV30 to TRBJ1-1, with a weak D call TRBD1 (5 bases). V was trimmed by 3 bases and J by 5 bases, leaving 16 bases between them. The CDR3 contains 14 residues. Germline CDR1 and CDR2: GTSNPN and SVGIG (reference sequence). The CDR3 coding sequence is TGTGCCTGGAGCTCCCACAAGAGGGGAACTGAAGCTTTCTTT. Encoded protein: CAWSSHKRGTEAFF.

This clone appeared once. The J gene is TRBJ1-5, the V gene TRBV30; 9 nucleotides match TRBD1. There are 14 residues in the CDR3. Germline trimming cut 5 bases from V and 1 base from J; bases unmatched to any gene: 3. Looked up from germline, CDR1 is GTSNPN and CDR2 is SVGIG (reference sequence). CDR3 in amino acids: CAWGTGISNQPQHF. The CDR3, as DNA: TGTGCCTGGGGGACAGGGATCAGCAATCAGCCCCAGCATTTT.

This sequence joins TRBV7-6 and TRBJ2-3, with TRBD2 identical over 10 bases. Trimming removed 5 bases from V and 3 bases from J; junction bases left unmatched: 8. In germline, CDR1 is SGHVS, CDR2 FNYEAQ. This CDR3 is 16 amino acids long. For the CDR3, the DNA is TGTGCCAGCAGCGTTCTAGCGGGAGTCGGGACAGATACGCAGTATTTT. It specifies CASSVLAGVGTDTQYF.

The chain joins TRBV10-2 to TRBJ2-3; D may correspond to TRBD1 or TRBD2 (5 bases each). With 3 bases removed from V and 10 bases from J, the gap between germline ends came to 11 bases. The CDR3 extends over 12 amino acids. Per the germline V gene, CDR1 is WSHSY and CDR2 is SAAADI. The CDR3 DNA is TGCGCCAGCAGTGAAAACCGAGGGGCGCAGTATTTT. It encodes CASSENRGAQYF.

J is TRBJ2-7 and V is TRBV11-2; no reliable D call. CDR3 length: 14 residues. Trimming took 1 base from V and 3 from J, leaving 10 bases between them. In germline, CDR1 is SGHAT, CDR2 FQNNGV. The DNA of the CDR3 is TGTGCCAGCAGCTTAGCGGGCAGAAGCTACGAGCAGTACTTC. Protein: CASSLAGRSYEQYF.

The genes are TRBV28 and TRBJ1-2, with 9 bases lining up with TRBD1. From germline, CDR1 is MDHEN and CDR2 SYDVKM. This CDR3 is 14 amino acids long. Trimming removed 1 base from V and 8 bases from J; junction bases left unmatched: 5. The CDR3 spells CASSLSGTGIGYTF. CDR3 nucleotide sequence: TGTGCCAGCAGTTTATCCGGGACAGGGATCGGCTACACCTTC.

The gene calls are TRBV7-3 and TRBJ2-3, with 12 bases aligning to TRBD2. The CDR3 is 17 residues long. The V and J ends lost 6 bases and 0 bases, in that order; junction bases with no gene match: 7. Per the germline V gene, CDR1 is SGHTA and CDR2 is FQGTGA. In DNA, the CDR3 is TGTGCCAGCAGTCCACTAGCGGGGGGCTCTAGCACAGATACGCAGTATTTT. Its protein is CASSPLAGGSSTDTQYF.

This chain uses TRBV5-6 with TRBJ2-5, with D maybe TRBD2 (6 bases). The CDR3 has 15 amino acids. Germline V gene lookup returns CDR1 SGHDT and CDR2 YYEEEE. V was pared by 3 bases and J by 2 bases, with 14 bases between. This CDR3 is CASSSRLASQETQYF. In DNA, the CDR3 is TGTGCCAGCAGCTCCCGCCTAGCGAGTCAAGAGACCCAGTACTTC.

J is TRBJ1-2 and V is TRBV2; TRBD1 matches 11 bases. V was pared by 10 bases and J by 2 bases, with 12 bases of the junction left unmatched. The germline CDR1 and CDR2 sequences are SNHLY and FYNNEI. The CDR3 consists of 16 residues. The CDR3 spells CATERDRGFQNYGYTF. The CDR3 DNA follows: TGTGCCACCGAGAGGGACAGGGGGTTTCAGAACTATGGCTACACCTTC.

The chain combines TRBV6-5 with TRBJ1-1; TRBD1 aligns across 8 bases. Germline values: CDR1 MNHEY, CDR2 SVGAGI. V gave up 6 bases and J gave up 4 bases; unmatched junction bases: 4. The CDR3 is 13 residues long. The DNA for the CDR3 is TGTGCCAGCAGCCGCGACAGGGGCACTGAAGCTTTCTTT. Translated, it gives CASSRDRGTEAFF.

This chain connects TRBV11-2 to TRBJ1-6; 8 positions agree with TRBD1. V shed 2 bases, J shed 6 bases, and the junction held 3 bases outside the gene matches. The CDR3 has 15 amino acids. Germline V gene data show CDR1 as SGHAT and CDR2 as FQNNGV. DNA of the CDR3: TGTGCCAGCAGCTTAAGACAGGGGATTAATTCACCCCTCCACTTT. The encoded protein is CASSLRQGINSPLHF.

The genes are TRBV7-9 and TRBJ2-5, with D uncertain. There are 15 residues in the CDR3. Germline V CDR1 and CDR2: SEHNR, FQNEAQ (reference sequence). The V end was cut by 1 base, the J end by 0 bases, with 9 bases between. For the CDR3, the DNA is TGTGCCAGCAGCTTAGTACCAGGCCACCAAGAGACCCAGTACTTC. Protein sequence: CASSLVPGHQETQYF.

This chain joins TRBV7-8 and TRBJ2-5; 8 bases map to TRBD1. The CDR3 spans 14 residues. V gave up 6 bases and J gave up 5 bases; unmatched junction bases: 8. The germline V gene has CDR1 SGHVS and CDR2 FQNEAQ. The CDR3 here is CASSRTGMRETQYF. The CDR3 DNA sequence: TGTGCCAGCAGTCGGACAGGGATGAGGGAGACCCAGTACTTC.

As to this clone: It is likely a read error, because the conserved phenylalanine at the end of the CDR3 is missing. The chain combines TRBV4-2 with TRBJ1-2; no reliable D call. Germline values: CDR1 LGHNA, CDR2 YNFKEQ. The CDR3 totals 17 residues. V was trimmed by 0 bases and J by 2 bases, leaving 16 bases between them. DNA for the CDR3: TGTGCCAGCAGCCAAGAGTCCAGAAGGCGAGGGAACTATGGCTACACCCTC. Amino acids: CASSQESRRRGNYGYTL.

The chain has TRBV5-4 and TRBJ2-5, with 9 bases lining up with TRBD2. V shed 2 bases and J 4 bases; nucleotides not matched to a gene: 9. There are 16 residues in the CDR3. The V gene's germline CDR1 is SGHNT and CDR2 YYREEE (reference sequence). CDR3 DNA: TGTGCCAGCAGCTTCAGGCGGGGGGGTGATAGAGAGACCCAGTACTTC. It encodes CASSFRRGGDRETQYF.

J is TRBJ2-2 and V is TRBV19, with 13 bases fitting TRBD2. The ends lost 5 bases at V and 4 bases at J; junction bases unmatched: 1. The germline gives CDR1 LNHDA, CDR2 SQIVND (reference sequence). The CDR3 spans 15 residues. CDR3 in DNA: TGTGCCAGTAGTGGGACTAGCGGGGCCACCGGGGAGCTGTTTTTT. It yields the protein CASSGTSGATGELFF.